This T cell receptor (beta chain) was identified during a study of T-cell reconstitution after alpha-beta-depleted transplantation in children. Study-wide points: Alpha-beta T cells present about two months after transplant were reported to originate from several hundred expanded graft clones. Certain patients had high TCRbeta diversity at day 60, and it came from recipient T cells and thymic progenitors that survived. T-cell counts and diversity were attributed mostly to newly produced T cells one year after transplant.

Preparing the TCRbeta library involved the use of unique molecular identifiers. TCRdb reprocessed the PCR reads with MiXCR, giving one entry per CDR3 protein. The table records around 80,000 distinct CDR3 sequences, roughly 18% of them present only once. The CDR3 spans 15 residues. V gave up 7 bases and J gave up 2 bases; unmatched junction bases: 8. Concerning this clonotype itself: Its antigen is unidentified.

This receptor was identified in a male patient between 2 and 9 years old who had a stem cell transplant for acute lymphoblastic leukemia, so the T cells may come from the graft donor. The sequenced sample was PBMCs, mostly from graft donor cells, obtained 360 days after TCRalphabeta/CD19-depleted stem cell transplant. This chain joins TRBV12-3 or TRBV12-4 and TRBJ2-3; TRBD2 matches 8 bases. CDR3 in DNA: TGTGCCAGCACCACCGGGACTAGATTCACAGATACGCAGTATTTT. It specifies CASTTGTRFTDTQYF.